This T cell receptor beta chain comes out of a study of CD8+ T cells in alopecia areata. Study results and limitations: Scalp samples also contribute reads from the resident alphabeta T cells found in normal skin. Across lesional scalp, and particularly alopecia totalis/universalis, clonality surpassed that of normal scalp.

This clone showed up just a few times. Antigen: not known. Peripheral blood samples and lesional scalp punch biopsies were obtained from alopecia areata patients. CDR1 PRHDT and CDR2 FYEKMQ come from the germline V gene (reference sequence). The CDR3 sequence is 14 residues long. V was pared by 5 bases and J by 6 bases, with 15 bases between. After isolation, RNA underwent reverse transcription to generate cDNA as the sequencing template. Repertoires were generated with immunoSEQ multiplex PCR, while TCRdb's copy carries only in-frame clones and drops some. The sample lists about 140,000 clones, about 60% occurring once.

The TCR sequence derives from a human donor with alopecia areata. J is TRBJ2-3 and V is TRBV13, with D perhaps TRBD2 (7 bases). The sequenced sample was CD4+ T cells sorted from blood, obtained at week 0. The CDR3 DNA is TGTGCCAGCAGCCCTCGGGGGGCCGGGGATACGCAGTATTTT. It specifies CASSPRGAGDTQYF.